This is a list of T cell receptor beta chains from one sample in a study of T cells in Graves' hyperthyroidism and ophthalmopathy. TCRdb re-called the multiplex PCR reads through MiXCR, storing one row per CDR3 protein. The sample has some 600,000 distinct CDR3 sequences; roughly 14% are singletons. The sequencing sample was made of blood. Every receptor here comes from a woman in her 30s with Graves' hyperthyroidism that later progressed to Graves' ophthalmopathy. Both conserved end residues are part of each CDR3. D genes are given only for firm matches. Clone size is shown for a subset of rows, as once, few, many or a class of expanded clone.

J gene | clone size | D gene | CDR3 length | V gene | CDR3 DNA | CDR3 protein
TRBJ1-1 | many | - | 16 | TRBV12-3/TRBV12-4 | TGTGCCAGCAGTTTAGCGGGGAAGCTAGTTAACACTGAAGCTTTCTTT | CASSLAGKLVNTEAFF
TRBJ2-1 | many | TRBD1 | 13 | TRBV20-1 | TGCAGTGCCTTCGGGACAGACTACAATGAGCAGTTCTTC | CSAFGTDYNEQFF
TRBJ2-7 | - | - | 13 | TRBV18 | TGTGCCAGCTCAGCACAGCAGGGACGGGAGCAGTACTTC | CASSAQQGREQYF
TRBJ2-1 | - | TRBD2 | 17 | TRBV9 | TGTGCCAGCAGCGTAGATCGGGAGGGCCAGGGGAACGATGAGCAGTTCTTC | CASSVDREGQGNDEQFF
TRBJ1-2 | many | - | 13 | TRBV12-3/TRBV12-4 | TGTGCCGCCTTGAGACGAGCTAACTATGGCTACACCTTC | CAALRRANYGYTF
TRBJ2-7 | many | TRBD1 | 18 | TRBV9 | TGTGCCAGCAGCGAGGGATTGTCGGAGACAGGGCATCCCTACGAGCAGTACTTC | CASSEGLSETGHPYEQYF
TRBJ2-7 | - | - | 15 | TRBV6-2/TRBV6-3 | TGTGCCAGCAGTTACTCGAGTTACAGGCCCTACGAGCAGTACTTC | CASSYSSYRPYEQYF
TRBJ2-3 | few | - | 13 | TRBV9 | TGTGCCAGCAGCGCCCGACACGCAGATACGCAGTATTTT | CASSARHADTQYF
TRBJ2-2 | few | TRBD2 | 14 | TRBV5-1 | TGCGCCAGCAGCTCAGGTAGCGGGCCCGGGGAGCTGTTTTTT | CASSSGSGPGELFF
TRBJ2-5 | - | - | 11 | TRBV2 | TGTGCCAGCAGCGGTCTTGGGCGGAAAGGCTTC | CASSGLGRKGF
TRBJ1-3 | many | - | 13 | TRBV2 | TGTGCCAGCAAGTTAGGCGAAGAAAACACCATATATTTT | CASKLGEENTIYF
TRBJ1-1 | many | - | 13 | TRBV29-1 | TGCAGCGTTGTCTCCGGGCCGAACACTGAAGCTTTCTTT | CSVVSGPNTEAFF
TRBJ1-1 | - | TRBD1 | 15 | TRBV7-2 | TGTGCCAGCAGCTCGACAGGGGGCCCGGACACTGAGGCTTGCTTT | CASSSTGGPDTEACF
TRBJ2-2 | - | TRBD1 | 15 | TRBV4-3 | TGCGCCAGCAGCCACCCCGACAGGGCCCCCGGGGAGCTGTTTTTT | CASSHPDRAPGELFF
TRBJ1-6 | many | - | 16 | TRBV7-8 | TGTGCCAGCAGCTTAGGGAGCAGCTCCTATAATTCACCCCTCCACTTT | CASSLGSSSYNSPLHF
TRBJ1-1 | - | - | 12 | TRBV12-5 | TGTGCTAGTACCGTCGGGGGGGGAGGGGCTTTCTTT | CASTVGGGGAFF
TRBJ1-1 | - | - | 15 | TRBV15 | TGTGCCACCAACAGAGATCTCGGAGGCGACCTACAAGCTTTCTTT | CATNRDLGGDLQAFF
TRBJ1-2 | many | - | 14 | TRBV11-2 | TGTGCCAGCAGCTTAGGAGAGGGGTACTATGGCTACACCTTC | CASSLGEGYYGYTF
TRBJ2-7 | - | - | 17 | TRBV5-6 | TGTGCCAGCAGCGTACGGGGACTCCGGGACAGCGCCTACGAGCAGTACTTC | CASSVRGLRDSAYEQYF
TRBJ1-5 | few | - | 15 | TRBV4-1 | TGCGCCAGCAGCCAAGGGGAGGGAATTGATCAGCCCCAGCATTTT | CASSQGEGIDQPQHF
TRBJ1-1 | many | - | 11 | TRBV12-3/TRBV12-4 | TGTGCCAGCAGCGAGAGTACTGAAGCTTTCTTT | CASSESTEAFF
TRBJ2-6 | many | TRBD1 | 16 | TRBV30 | TGTGCCTACTCGGGACAGTGGAGCTCTGGGGCCAACGTCCTGACTTTC | CAYSGQWSSGANVLTF
TRBJ2-3 | many | TRBD2 | 15 | TRBV20-1 | TGCAGTGCTAGAGAAAGCGGGGCTAGCACAGATACGCAGTATTTT | CSARESGASTDTQYF
TRBJ2-7 | many | - | 15 | TRBV14 | TGTGCCAGCAGCCAAGATCATAGACTAGTCAACGAGCAGTACTTC | CASSQDHRLVNEQYF
TRBJ2-7 | many | - | 15 | TRBV7-2 | TGTGCCAGCAGCTTATTGGGATTTAACTCTTACGAGCAGTACTTC | CASSLLGFNSYEQYF
TRBJ1-5 | many | - | 16 | TRBV12-3/TRBV12-4 | TGTGCCAGCAGTTTAGGGGCCACCGGGGGGAATCAGCCCCAGCATTTT | CASSLGATGGNQPQHF
TRBJ2-1 | many | - | 16 | TRBV6-2/TRBV6-3 | TGTGCCAGCACCACACCCCGGGACTCCTGGGTCCGTGAGCAGTTCTTC | CASTTPRDSWVREQFF
TRBJ2-1 | many | - | 18 | TRBV7-2 | TGTGCCAGCAGCAAACCCGCCCGGACGTATGATTCCTACAATGAGCAGTTCTTC | CASSKPARTYDSYNEQFF
TRBJ2-1 | many | - | 16 | TRBV28 | TGTGCCAGCAGTTCCCCGGGACGGGGGTCATACAATGAGCAGTTCTTC | CASSSPGRGSYNEQFF
TRBJ2-7 | many | - | 16 | TRBV10-3 | TGTGCCATCAGTAGCCTGGGCGCGGTTATCTCCTACGAGCAGTACTTC | CAISSLGAVISYEQYF
TRBJ1-1 | - | - | 16 | TRBV12-3/TRBV12-4 | TGTGCCAGCACCCTGGGGGGGGTGGGGATGAACACTGAAGCTTTCTTT | CASTLGGVGMNTEAFF
TRBJ1-5 | many | TRBD1 | 15 | TRBV25-1 | TGTGCCAGCGGACCCTCAGGGGGCGCCCATCAGCCCCAGCATTTT | CASGPSGGAHQPQHF
TRBJ2-5 | many | - | 12 | TRBV11-2 | TGTGCCAGCAGCTCAGACCAAGAGACCCAGTACTTC | CASSSDQETQYF
TRBJ1-2 | - | - | 13 | TRBV5-1 | TGCGCCAGCCTCGGGGATGGATTCTATGGCTACACCTTC | CASLGDGFYGYTF
TRBJ2-2 | many | TRBD1 | 15 | TRBV24-1 | TGTGCCACCAGTCTTGGACAGGGGGCAGGTGGGGAGCTGTTTTTT | CATSLGQGAGGELFF
TRBJ1-5 | many | - | 16 | TRBV20-1 | TGCAGTGCCAAACAGGGAGCTATGGGTACCAATCAGCCCCAGCATTTT | CSAKQGAMGTNQPQHF
TRBJ2-4 | - | - | 16 | TRBV11-2 | TGTGCCAGCAGTTTCTCGGGTGCCCGGGCCAAAAACATTCAGTACTTC | CASSFSGARAKNIQYF
TRBJ2-1 | few | - | 15 | TRBV6-5 | TGTGCCAGCAGTAACCGGGATCACCCTAGGGGTGAGCAGTTCTTC | CASSNRDHPRGEQFF
TRBJ2-2 | - | TRBD2 | 18 | TRBV19 | TGTGCCAGTAGTATAGATTGGAGTAGCGGGCTGATCACCGGGGAGCTGTTTTTT | CASSIDWSSGLITGELFF
TRBJ2-7 | many | TRBD1 | 15 | TRBV2 | TGTGCCAGCAGTGAGGGGACAGGAAACTCCTACGAGCAGTACTTC | CASSEGTGNSYEQYF
TRBJ1-4 | few | - | 14 | TRBV7-9 | TGTGCCAGCAGCCCCCGGGACCTAAGGGAAAAACTGTTTTTT | CASSPRDLREKLFF
TRBJ1-5 | few | - | 15 | TRBV5-8 | TGTGCCAGCAGCTTGTCGTCCCAGACACCCCAGCCCCAGCATTTT | CASSLSSQTPQPQHF